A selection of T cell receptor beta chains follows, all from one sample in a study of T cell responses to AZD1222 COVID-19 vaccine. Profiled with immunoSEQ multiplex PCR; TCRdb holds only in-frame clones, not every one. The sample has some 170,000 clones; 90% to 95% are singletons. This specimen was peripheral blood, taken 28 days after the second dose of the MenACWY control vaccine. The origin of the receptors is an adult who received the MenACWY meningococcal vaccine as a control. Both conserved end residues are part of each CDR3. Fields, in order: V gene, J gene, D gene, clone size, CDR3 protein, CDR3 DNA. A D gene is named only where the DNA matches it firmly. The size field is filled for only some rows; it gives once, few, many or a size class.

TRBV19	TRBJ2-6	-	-	CAVNREPGANVLTF	TGTGCCGTCAACCGGGAGCCTGGGGCCAACGTCCTGACTTTC
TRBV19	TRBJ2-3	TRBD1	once	CASSIRTGISTDTQYF	TGTGCCAGTAGTATTCGGACAGGGATAAGCACAGATACGCAGTATTTT
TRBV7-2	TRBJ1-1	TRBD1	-	CASSTQGGFTEAFF	TGTGCCAGCAGCACGCAGGGGGGATTCACTGAAGCTTTCTTT
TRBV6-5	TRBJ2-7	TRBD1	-	CASSYLSGGSYEQYF	TGTGCCAGCAGTTACCTGTCAGGGGGTTCCTACGAGCAGTACTTC
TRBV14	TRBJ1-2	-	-	CASSHGGWGRNYGYTF	TGTGCCAGCAGCCATGGAGGATGGGGGCGGAACTATGGCTACACCTTC
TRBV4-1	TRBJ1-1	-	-	CASSQGSGNTEAFF	TGCGCCAGCAGCCAAGGCAGTGGGAACACTGAAGCTTTCTTT
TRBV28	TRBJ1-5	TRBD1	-	CASRRTGNSNQPQHF	TGTGCCAGCAGGAGGACAGGAAATAGCAATCAGCCCCAGCATTTT
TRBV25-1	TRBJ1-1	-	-	CAGSEYNRNTEAFF	TGTGCCGGCAGTGAATATAACAGAAACACTGAAGCTTTCTTT
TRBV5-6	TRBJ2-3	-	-	CASSQQGPRYF	TGTGCCAGCAGCCAACAGGGTCCCAGGTATTTT
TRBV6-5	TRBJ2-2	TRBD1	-	CASSYDGRGSTGELFF	TGTGCCAGCAGTTACGACGGCAGGGGGAGTACCGGGGAGCTGTTTTTT
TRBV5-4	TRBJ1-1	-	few	CASSFLATEAFF	TGTGCCAGCAGCTTCCTGGCTACGGAAGCTTTCTTT
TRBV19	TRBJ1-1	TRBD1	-	CASSAAGGHATEAFF	TGTGCCAGTAGTGCAGCAGGGGGCCATGCCACTGAAGCTTTCTTT
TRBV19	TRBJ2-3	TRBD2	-	CASSIGLAGGHTQYF	TGTGCCAGTAGTATAGGACTAGCGGGGGGGCATACGCAGTATTTT
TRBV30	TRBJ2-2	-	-	CAWSVGMGPATGELFF	TGTGCCTGGAGTGTTGGTATGGGACCGGCCACCGGGGAGCTGTTTTTT
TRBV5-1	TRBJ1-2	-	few	CASSLDSYGYTF	TGCGCCAGCAGCTTGGACAGCTATGGCTACACCTTC